This is a list of T cell receptor beta chains from one sample in a study of cytomegalovirus exposure and HLA in healthy donors. Clones were sequenced by immunoSEQ multiplex PCR, and TCRdb holds only the in-frame ones, with some missing. The table shows under 140,000 clones, with approximately 83% occurring only once. Input material: PBMCs. Receptors originate from a man in his forties or fifties in good health and CMV-seronegative. Both conserved end residues are part of each CDR3. D genes are given only for firm matches. Some rows mark clone size as missing; the rest say once, few, many or name a class of expanded clone.

clone_size	v_call	d_call	j_call	cdr3_nt	cdr3_aa
once	TRBV30	NA	TRBJ1-6	TGTGCCTGGAGTCCCACCGGGACACCCCGTGGGTCACCCCTCCACTTT	CAWSPTGTPRGSPLHF
NA	TRBV2	NA	TRBJ2-7	TGTGCCAGCAGTGAAATAGAGGCAGGGGGGAGAGGCGAGCAGTACTTC	CASSEIEAGGRGEQYF
NA	TRBV10-3	TRBD2	TRBJ2-3	TGTGCCATCAGCCAACTAGCGTCCTCAAACACAGATACGCAGTATTTT	CAISQLASSNTDTQYF
NA	TRBV4-3	NA	TRBJ1-2	TGCGCCAGCAGCCCTGGGAGGGGATATGGCTACACCTTC	CASSPGRGYGYTF
NA	TRBV7-8	NA	TRBJ2-5	TGTGCCAGCAGCCCAAAAGAGACCCAGTACTTC	CASSPKETQYF
NA	TRBV2	NA	TRBJ1-1	TGTGCCAGCAGTGCTGGAGTCACTGAAGCTTTCTTT	CASSAGVTEAFF
NA	TRBV9	NA	TRBJ2-1	TGTGCCAGCAGCGCCGAGGGGGTCTTCAATGAGCAGTTCTTC	CASSAEGVFNEQFF
NA	TRBV2	NA	TRBJ1-6	TGTGCCAGCCTAGGGACTAAGAACAATTCACCCCTCCACTTT	CASLGTKNNSPLHF
NA	TRBV6-5	TRBD1	TRBJ1-5	TGTGCCAGCAGCTTGACAGGGGCGGGCAGGCAGCCCCAGCATTTT	CASSLTGAGRQPQHF
NA	TRBV5-6	TRBD1	TRBJ1-6	TGTGCCAGCAGCTTCGGACAGGGGTCCAATTCACCCCTCCACTTT	CASSFGQGSNSPLHF
NA	TRBV29-1	NA	TRBJ1-5	TGCAGCGTTGGCAGGGATGGAAATCAGCCCCAGCATTTT	CSVGRDGNQPQHF
NA	TRBV28	TRBD1	TRBJ1-5	TGTGCCAGCAGATCTATACAGGGGGCCCAGGGGCCCCAGCATTTT	CASRSIQGAQGPQHF
NA	TRBV30	TRBD2	TRBJ2-7	TGTGCCTGGAGTTTCTCCCCCCCGGGGGGTTCCGAGCAGTACTTC	CAWSFSPPGGSEQYF
NA	TRBV10-3	TRBD1	TRBJ1-5	TGTGCCATCAGGGTTGACAGGGGCCAGCCCCAGCATTTT	CAIRVDRGQPQHF
NA	TRBV6-5	NA	TRBJ1-3	TGTGCCAGTAGGGCGGGGAACCTTATGAAACAGATATATTTT	CASRAGNLMKQIYF
NA	TRBV2	NA	TRBJ2-5	TGTGCCAGCAGTTTCAGGGTACACGATTCCCAAGAGACCCAGTACTTC	CASSFRVHDSQETQYF
once	TRBV4-3	NA	TRBJ2-6	TGCGCCAGCAGCCAAGTTAATAGTGTAGGGGCCAACGTCCTGACTTTC	CASSQVNSVGANVLTF
few	TRBV6-5	TRBD1	TRBJ1-1	TGTGCCAGCAGGGGACAGCCGGGGACTGAAGCTTTCTTT	CASRGQPGTEAFF
NA	TRBV2	TRBD1	TRBJ1-2	TGTGCCAGCAGTGAAGTACCGGGACAGGGACTTTATGGCTACACCTTC	CASSEVPGQGLYGYTF
NA	TRBV29-1	TRBD1	TRBJ2-2	TGCAGCGTTGGATCCCAGGGGGCGGGCACCGGGGAGCTGTTTTTT	CSVGSQGAGTGELFF
NA	TRBV15	NA	TRBJ1-1	TGTGCCACCAGCAGAGATACAGGGAGAACTGAAGCTTTCTTT	CATSRDTGRTEAFF
NA	TRBV4-3	NA	TRBJ1-4	TGCGCCAGCAGCCAAGGGTCAGGAACTAATGAAAAACTGTTTTTT	CASSQGSGTNEKLFF
NA	TRBV28	TRBD1	TRBJ1-5	TGTGCCAGCAGTGGACAGGGTCATCAGCCCCAGCATTTT	CASSGQGHQPQHF
few	TRBV25-1	NA	TRBJ1-1	TGTGCCAGCAGTCGGAACACTGAAGCTTTCTTT	CASSRNTEAFF
once	TRBV9	NA	TRBJ1-3	TGTGCCAGCAGCGTAGTTGACTCTTACTCTGGAAACACCATATATTTT	CASSVVDSYSGNTIYF
NA	TRBV5-1	TRBD1	TRBJ2-7	TGCGCCAGCAGCTTGGAGGACAGGGGCTACGAGCAGTACTTC	CASSLEDRGYEQYF
NA	TRBV28	NA	TRBJ1-6	TGTGCCAGCAGTTTATTCGGACTGAGCTCCTATAATTCACCCCTCCACTTT	CASSLFGLSSYNSPLHF
NA	TRBV5-4	NA	TRBJ1-2	TGTGCCAGCGGAACTCAGGCGGGGGGTGGCTACACCTTC	CASGTQAGGGYTF
NA	TRBV5-1	NA	TRBJ2-7	TGCGCCAGCAGCTCGGGATTCCCTAACGAGCAGTACTTC	CASSSGFPNEQYF
few	TRBV7-2	NA	TRBJ1-5	TGTGCCAGCAGCTTATCCGCAAGCCAGCCCCAGCATTTT	CASSLSASQPQHF
NA	TRBV27	NA	TRBJ1-5	TGTGCCAGCAGACCGCTCCAGGGTTTCAATCAGCCCCAGCATTTT	CASRPLQGFNQPQHF
NA	TRBV9	NA	TRBJ1-1	TGTGCCAGCAGCGTAGCAGGGGTGGGTGAAGCTTTCTTT	CASSVAGVGEAFF
NA	TRBV4-1	TRBD1	TRBJ1-6	TGCGCCAGCAGCCAAGTCGGGACAGGGGGTCGTTCACCCCTCCACTTT	CASSQVGTGGRSPLHF
once	TRBV6-5	TRBD1	TRBJ1-1	TGTGCCAGCAGCCGGACAGGGCAAACTGAAGCTTTCTTT	CASSRTGQTEAFF
NA	TRBV20-1	NA	TRBJ2-7	TGCAGTGCTAGAGGACAGGAGCAGTACTTC	CSARGQEQYF
once	TRBV25-1	NA	TRBJ2-1	TGTGCCAGCAGTGGGGGGCAGAGACAGTATCCCTACAATGAGCAGTTCTTC	CASSGGQRQYPYNEQFF
NA	TRBV7-9	TRBD1	TRBJ2-7	TGTGCCAGCAGCTTTGGGGGACAGGGGGCTAACGAGCAGTACTTC	CASSFGGQGANEQYF
once	TRBV14	TRBD1	TRBJ2-3	TGTGCCAGCAGCCATCAGGGGGCTAGCACAGATACGCAGTATTTT	CASSHQGASTDTQYF
few	TRBV21-1	NA	TRBJ2-5	TGTGCCAGCACCCGGGGGGTCGGGACCCAGTACTTC	CASTRGVGTQYF